This TCR beta chain emerged from a study of T cell repertoires in cytomegalovirus infection. The overall study: The authors used CMV epitopes that were HLA-C-restricted (recently identified) and HLA-B-restricted (well studied). TCR beta signatures that were public indicated CMV infection and matching HLA type.

A few counts support this clonotype. Antigen: not known. Trimming left V 0 bases short and J 8 bases short, with 11 bases between. The CDR3 extends over 14 amino acids. Looked up from germline, CDR1 is LNHDA and CDR2 is SQIVND (reference sequence). TCRdb redid the calling of the reads with MiXCR, one entry per CDR3 protein. The table has fewer than 1,000,000 distinct CDR3 sequences, 31% seen once. Findings of the study overall: HLA-C-restricted CMV clonotypes gave the most frequent clonotype in two of eight donors. Cumulative public TCR beta family frequency identified carriers of CMV plus the relevant HLA.

The source was cultured CD8+ T cells from PBMCs, collected from culture after CMV antigen stimulation. The sequence was obtained from a human donor in good health (CMV status not recorded). Some clones in this sample may be carry-over from other donors' samples. The genes are TRBV19 and TRBJ2-4, with a weak D call TRBD2 (6 bases). This CDR3 is CASSIEGLGDIQYF. The CDR3 region has the DNA TGTGCCAGTAGTATAGAGGGACTTGGGGACATTCAGTACTTC. The whole variable domain, filled in from reference TRBV19 and TRBJ2-4, reads DGGITQSPKYLFRKEGQNVTLSCEQNLNHDAMYWYRQDPGQGLRLIYYSQIVNDFQKGDIAEGYSVSREKKESFPLTVTSAQKNPTAFYLCASSIEGLGDIQYFGAGTRLSVL.